The 23 T cell receptor beta chains below come from one sample, sequenced in a study of cytomegalovirus exposure and HLA in healthy donors. The PCR used 60 Vbeta and 13 Jbeta primers. Sequenced by immunoSEQ multiplex PCR; TCRdb stores in-frame clones only, minus some. The sample lists 110,000 or so clones; under 80% were seen once. Sequenced sample: PBMCs. Every receptor here comes from a woman aged 50 to 65 in good health and CMV-seropositive.

The rearrangement links TRBV4-2 to TRBJ1-1, with no clear D. CDR1 LGHNA and CDR2 YNFKEQ come from the germline V gene. The CDR3 has 16 residues. Between the trimmed V and J ends, which lost 2 bases and 1 base, there was a span of 14 bases. The CDR3 loop is CASSQKNLSPNTEAFF. The DNA of the CDR3 is TGTGCCAGCAGCCAAAAAAATCTCAGTCCGAACACTGAAGCTTTCTTT.

The chain couples TRBV27 to TRBJ2-2; perhaps TRBD1 as D (6 bases). The germline CDR1 and CDR2 sequences are MNHEY and SMNVEV (reference sequence). V was pared by 6 bases and J by 1 base, with 9 bases between. The CDR3 loop spans 14 amino acids. The DNA for the CDR3 is TGTGCCAGCAGCAGGGGACGGAACACCGGGGAGCTGTTTTTT. Protein product: CASSRGRNTGELFF.

The V and J genes are TRBV10-3 and TRBJ2-7, with D perhaps matching TRBD1 (5 bases). V lost 0 bases to trimming and J lost 2 bases, with 8 bases between them. CDR1 and CDR2 from the germline V gene are ENHRY and SYGVKD. The CDR3 consists of 14 residues. The CDR3 spells CAISESSTAYEQYF. DNA for the CDR3: TGTGCCATCAGTGAGTCTTCGACAGCCTACGAGCAGTACTTC.

This clone was seen only a few times. This chain uses TRBV6-1 with TRBJ2-3; possibly TRBD1 for D (6 bases). The CDR3 totals 15 residues. V lost 6 bases and J lost 1, with 14 bases in between. CDR1 is MNHNS and CDR2 is SASEGT in the germline V gene. This CDR3 reads CASRITGLGTDTQYF. The CDR3, as DNA: TGTGCCAGCAGGATTACAGGGTTGGGCACAGATACGCAGTATTTT.

The rearrangement uses TRBV27 and TRBJ2-3, with 7 bases that match TRBD1. V was clipped by 7 bases and J by 6 bases; unmatched bases: 7. This CDR3 is 13 amino acids long. Germline V lookup: CDR1 MNHEY, CDR2 SMNVEV (reference sequence). DNA of the CDR3: TGTGCCAGCAATAAACAGGGGACGGATACGCAGTATTTT. Its translation: CASNKQGTDTQYF.

V is TRBV6-6 and J is TRBJ2-1; tentative D call: TRBD2 (6 bases). Germline CDR1 and CDR2: MNHNY and SVGAGI (reference sequence). Trimming shortened V by 2 bases and J by 8 bases, and 19 bases separated the two germline ends. CDR3 length: 16 residues. CDR3 DNA: TGTGCCAGCAGTTACCCTTCACTAGCATGGGAGGATGAGCAGTTCTTC. This translates into CASSYPSLAWEDEQFF.

The V gene is TRBV6-1, the J gene TRBJ2-1, with TRBD1 matching 8 bases. Germline loops: CDR1 MNHNS, CDR2 SASEGT. The CDR3 extends over 14 amino acids. J lost 7 bases, V lost 2 bases, and 4 bases had no gene match. The CDR3 region is CASSERQGKNEQFF. CDR3 DNA sequence: TGTGCCAGCAGTGAACGACAGGGGAAAAATGAGCAGTTCTTC.

A single count supports this clone. This rearrangement joins TRBV30 to TRBJ1-2, with 11 bases identical to TRBD1. With 1 base clipped from V and 7 bases from J, the junction kept 2 bases outside the gene matches. This CDR3 region has 13 residues. CDR1 and CDR2 from the germline V gene are GTSNPN and SVGIG (reference sequence). CDR3 in amino acids: CAWSAGQGGGYTF. CDR3 DNA: TGTGCCTGGAGTGCGGGACAGGGGGGTGGCTACACCTTC.

J is TRBJ2-7 and V is TRBV29-1; D is unclear. Germline V lookup: CDR1 SQVTM, CDR2 ANQGSEA. Between the trimmed V and J ends, which lost 4 bases and 0 bases, there was a span of 10 bases. This CDR3 contains 13 residues. DNA for the CDR3: TGCAGCGTTGGGATCTCTAGCTCCTACGAGCAGTACTTC. Encoded protein: CSVGISSSYEQYF.

J is TRBJ1-2 and V is TRBV4-1; D is perhaps TRBD1 (6 bases). The CDR3 has 14 residues. Germline V gene lookup returns CDR1 MGHRA and CDR2 YSYEKL. Deletions cut 8 bases from V and 4 bases from J, with 17 bases between. CDR3 amino acids: CASRPIGQSYGYTF. CDR3 nucleotide sequence: TGCGCCAGCCGGCCTATCGGACAGAGCTATGGCTACACCTTC.

This chain links TRBV28 with TRBJ1-5; no reliable D call. V was trimmed by 4 bases and J by 2 bases, leaving 9 bases between them. Germline V CDR1 and CDR2: MDHEN, SYDVKM. The length of the CDR3 is 14 residues. As DNA, the CDR3 is TGTGCCAGCAGTTATCTCAGGCGCAATCAGCCCCAGCATTTT. This translates into CASSYLRRNQPQHF.

This chain joins TRBV12-5 and TRBJ2-7, with 7 nucleotides matching TRBD1. CDR3 length: 15 amino acids. V shed 5 bases and J 2 bases; nucleotides not matched to a gene: 9. CDR1 LGHNT and CDR2 FRNRAP come from the germline V gene. The chain's CDR3 is CASGLLGTVAYEQYF. In DNA, the CDR3 is TGTGCTAGTGGTCTCTTGGGGACAGTAGCCTACGAGCAGTACTTC.

The chain links TRBV28 to TRBJ2-2, with D tentatively TRBD2 (6 bases). V was trimmed by 8 bases and J by 8 bases, leaving 12 bases between them. The germline V gene encodes CDR1 MDHEN and CDR2 SYDVKM. CDR3 length equals 12 residues. CDR3 sequence: CASFSGEGELFF. The CDR3 region has the DNA TGTGCCAGCTTTAGCGGAGAGGGGGAGCTGTTTTTT. Full variable domain (rest looked up from reference TRBV28 and TRBJ2-2): DVKVTQSSRYLVKRTGEKVFLECVQDMDHENMFWYRQDPGLGLRLIYFSYDVKMKEKGDIPEGYSVSREKKERFSLILESASTNQTSMYLCASFSGEGELFFGEGSRLTVL.

J is TRBJ1-1 and V is TRBV7-6; D gene ambiguous. The CDR3 loop spans 16 amino acids. The germline V gene has CDR1 SGHVS and CDR2 FNYEAQ. Trimming pared 5 bases from V and 0 bases from J, leaving 16 bases between. The CDR3: CASSRLRGNMNTEAFF. The CDR3 coding sequence is TGTGCCAGCAGCCGACTTCGGGGTAACATGAACACTGAAGCTTTCTTT.

The chain carries TRBV7-8 and TRBJ2-6; TRBD2 matches 11 bases. The germline V gene encodes CDR1 SGHVS and CDR2 FQNEAQ. V shed 5 bases and J 4 bases; nucleotides not matched to a gene: 19. There are 21 residues in the CDR3. The CDR3 spells CASSLWEPGLADFKGANVLTF. CDR3 in DNA: TGTGCCAGCAGCCTGTGGGAACCGGGACTAGCGGATTTCAAGGGGGCCAACGTCCTGACTTTC. The full variable domain, completed using reference TRBV7-8 and TRBJ2-6, is GAGVSQSPRYKVAKRGQDVALRCDPISGHVSLFWYQQALGQGPEFLTYFQNEAQLDKSGLPSDRFFAERPEGSVSTLKIQRTQQEDSAVYLCASSLWEPGLADFKGANVLTFGAGSRLTVL.

This clone appeared a few times. As DNA, the CDR3 is TGTGCCAGCAGCTGGGACAGGGTGAACACTGAAGCTTTCTTT. This gives the protein CASSWDRVNTEAFF. The gene calls are TRBV5-6 and TRBJ1-1; 9 bases fit TRBD1. The CDR3 has 14 residues. J gave up 0 bases and V 3 bases, and 0 bases lay outside the gene matches. CDR1 is SGHDT, CDR2 YYEEEE, per germline. Supplemented by reference TRBV5-6 and TRBJ1-1, the full variable domain reads DAGVTQSPTHLIKTRGQQVTLRCSPKSGHDTVSWYQQALGQGPQFIFQYYEEEERQRGNFPDRFSGHQFPNYSSELNVNALLLGDSALYLCASSWDRVNTEAFFGQGTRLTVV.

The rearrangement joins TRBV10-3 to TRBJ2-3, with 15 bases fitting TRBD2. Losses at the gene ends were 6 bases for V and 1 base for J; bases not matched to a gene: 14. CDR3 length: 20 residues. Germline CDR1 reads ENHRY; CDR2 reads SYGVKD. The CDR3 bases are TGTGCCATCAGCGACAAGGGGGGGACTAGCGGGAGGAGTGGCACAGATACGCAGTATTTT. Amino acids: CAISDKGGTSGRSGTDTQYF.

A few counts support this clone. The chain joins TRBV28 to TRBJ1-6, with 9 positions matching TRBD1. CDR1 is MDHEN, CDR2 SYDVKM, per germline. The J segment lost 1 base and the V segment lost 9 bases, leaving 4 bases of the junction unmatched. This CDR3 region has 15 residues. CDR3 loop: CASGTGTSYNSPLHF. The CDR3 region has the DNA TGTGCCAGTGGGACAGGGACATCCTATAATTCACCCCTCCACTTT. The full variable domain, in which reference TRBV28 and TRBJ1-6 provide the parts outside the CDR3, is DVKVTQSSRYLVKRTGEKVFLECVQDMDHENMFWYRQDPGLGLRLIYFSYDVKMKEKGDIPEGYSVSREKKERFSLILESASTNQTSMYLCASGTGTSYNSPLHFGNGTRLTVT.

V is TRBV10-3 and J is TRBJ2-6; a possible D gene is TRBD1 (5 bases). Trimming took 10 bases from V and 4 from J, leaving 23 bases between them. The CDR3 extends over 17 amino acids. The germline CDR1 and CDR2 sequences are ENHRY and SYGVKD. The CDR3 DNA is TGTGCCACTACCGGCGGATGGGGCTCTGGGGGGGCCAACGTCCTGACTTTC. This gives the protein CATTGGWGSGGANVLTF.

The CDR3, as DNA: TGTGCCAGCAGCTTAGTGGGCGGGAGCTCCTACGAGCAGTACTTC. It yields the protein CASSLVGGSSYEQYF. V and J are TRBV7-3 and TRBJ2-7, with TRBD2 matching 7 bases. The CDR3 is made up of 15 amino acids. V shed 2 bases, J shed 0 bases, and the junction held 4 bases outside the gene matches. Germline V lookup: CDR1 SGHTA, CDR2 FQGTGA.

The chain couples TRBV2 to TRBJ2-7; 13 bases match TRBD2. CDR3 size: 15 residues. V lost 3 bases and J lost 2; bases outside the gene matches: 1. Germline V gene lookup returns CDR1 SNHLY and CDR2 FYNNEI. The CDR3 protein is CASSEGLAGTYEQYF. For the CDR3, the DNA is TGTGCCAGCAGTGAGGGACTAGCGGGGACCTACGAGCAGTACTTC. Filled out from reference TRBV2 and TRBJ2-7, the complete variable domain reads EPEVTQTPSHQVTQMGQEVILRCVPISNHLYFYWYRQILGQKVEFLVSFYNNEISEKSEIFDDQFSVERPDGSNFTLKIRSTKLEDSAMYFCASSEGLAGTYEQYFGPGTRLTVT.

The rearrangement uses TRBV5-1 and TRBJ1-1; no reliable D call. There are 14 residues in the CDR3. V lost 0 bases and J lost 3, with 9 bases in between. Germline V gene lookup returns CDR1 SGHRS and CDR2 YFSETQ. CDR3 amino acids: CASSLVSTDTEAFF. The CDR3 DNA reads TGCGCCAGCAGCTTGGTTAGTACAGACACTGAAGCTTTCTTT.

The chain couples TRBV7-2 to TRBJ2-2; tentatively, D is TRBD2 (5 bases). Between the trimmed V and J ends, which lost 2 bases and 8 bases, there was a span of 6 bases. Germline values: CDR1 SGHTA, CDR2 FQGNSA. CDR3 length equals 12 residues. CDR3 nucleotides: TGTGCCAGCAGCTTATCGGGGGGGGAGCTGTTTTTT. Residues: CASSLSGGELFF.